This T cell receptor (beta chain) derives from a study of cytomegalovirus exposure and HLA in healthy donors. Overall study results and limits: Reportedly, a later analysis found an Asian-associated ancestry cluster had fewer N-insertions than the roughly 630-donor mean. Later, an analysis showed that TCR beta chains associated with HLA were more clonally expanded than others that were equally common.

Points on this clone: Antigen unknown.

Per germline, CDR1 SQVTM and CDR2 ANQGSEA. The CDR3 totals 12 residues. The ends lost 6 bases at V and 2 bases at J; junction bases unmatched: 3. 13 Jbeta primers and 60 Vbeta primers were used for the PCR. Profiling relied on immunoSEQ multiplex PCR, and the TCRdb table lists in-frame clones only, not all of them. The table includes some 150,000 clones, around 79% detected once. Sample: PBMCs. The chain couples TRBV29-1 to TRBJ1-2; TRBD1 agrees at 7 bases. The source of this sequence is a man aged 35 to 55 in good health and CMV-seropositive. For the CDR3, the DNA is TGCAGCGTCTCGACAGGGAACTATGGCTACACCTTC. This encodes CSVSTGNYGYTF.